This TCR beta chain came from a study of T cells after yellow fever vaccination. In the study overall: Where fractions had low cell numbers, libraries were prepared from them with the SMART-Seq v4 Ultra Low Input RNA kit.

This clonotype was recorded at least ten times. The antigen is undetermined. The authors made TCR cDNA by 5'RACE template switching, adding a universal primer site and UMIs. TCRdb reprocessed the 5' RACE reads via MiXCR and lists one record per CDR3 protein. In the table there are about 340,000 distinct CDR3 sequences, approximately 12% of which are singletons. Findings and limits, study-wide: The CD4 and CD8 compartments had a small share of their clonotypes in common.

Germline-derived CDR1 and CDR2 are SGHRS and YFSETQ. The CDR3 is 17 amino acids. V lost 1 base, J lost 2 bases, and 13 bases lay in between. Source: CD4+ T cells sorted from PBMCs, taken 15 days after the yellow fever booster vaccination. The chain recombines TRBV5-1 with TRBJ2-6; unclear D gene. The receptor was derived from a man between 18 and 35 years old who received the YFV17D yellow fever vaccine. CDR3 loop: CASSLMPDLAGANVLTF. The CDR3 nucleotides are TGCGCCAGCAGCTTGATGCCTGACTTAGCTGGGGCCAACGTCCTGACTTTC.